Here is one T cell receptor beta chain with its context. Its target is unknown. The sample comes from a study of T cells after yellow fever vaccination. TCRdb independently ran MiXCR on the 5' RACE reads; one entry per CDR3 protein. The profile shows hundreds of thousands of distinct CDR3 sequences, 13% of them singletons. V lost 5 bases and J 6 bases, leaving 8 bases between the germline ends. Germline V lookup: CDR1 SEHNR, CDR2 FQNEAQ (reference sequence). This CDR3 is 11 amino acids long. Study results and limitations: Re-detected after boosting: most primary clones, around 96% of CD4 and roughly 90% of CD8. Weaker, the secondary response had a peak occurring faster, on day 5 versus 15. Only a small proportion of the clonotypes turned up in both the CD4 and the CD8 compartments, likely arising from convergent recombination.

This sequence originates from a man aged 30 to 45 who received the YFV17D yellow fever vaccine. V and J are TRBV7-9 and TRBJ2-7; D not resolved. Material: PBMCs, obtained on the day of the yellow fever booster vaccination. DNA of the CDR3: TGTGCCAGCAGCCCTGAGTCCGAGCAGTACTTC. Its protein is CASSPESEQYF.